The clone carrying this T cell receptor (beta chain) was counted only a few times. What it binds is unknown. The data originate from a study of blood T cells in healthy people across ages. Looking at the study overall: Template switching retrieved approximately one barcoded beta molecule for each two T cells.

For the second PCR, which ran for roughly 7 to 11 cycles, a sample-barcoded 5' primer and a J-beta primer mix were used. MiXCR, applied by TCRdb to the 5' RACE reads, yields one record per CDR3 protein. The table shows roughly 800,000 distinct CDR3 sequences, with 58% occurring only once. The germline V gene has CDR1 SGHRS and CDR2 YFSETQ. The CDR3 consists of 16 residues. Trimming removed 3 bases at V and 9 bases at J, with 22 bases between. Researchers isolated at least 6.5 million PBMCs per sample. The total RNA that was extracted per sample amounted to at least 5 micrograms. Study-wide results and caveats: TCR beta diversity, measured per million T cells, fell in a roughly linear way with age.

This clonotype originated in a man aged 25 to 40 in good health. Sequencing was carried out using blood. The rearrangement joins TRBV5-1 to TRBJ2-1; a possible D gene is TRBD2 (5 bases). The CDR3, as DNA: TGCGCCAGCAGCTCCCCAGTCGGGGTTGGGTATGGTGAGCAGTTCTTC. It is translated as CASSSPVGVGYGEQFF.